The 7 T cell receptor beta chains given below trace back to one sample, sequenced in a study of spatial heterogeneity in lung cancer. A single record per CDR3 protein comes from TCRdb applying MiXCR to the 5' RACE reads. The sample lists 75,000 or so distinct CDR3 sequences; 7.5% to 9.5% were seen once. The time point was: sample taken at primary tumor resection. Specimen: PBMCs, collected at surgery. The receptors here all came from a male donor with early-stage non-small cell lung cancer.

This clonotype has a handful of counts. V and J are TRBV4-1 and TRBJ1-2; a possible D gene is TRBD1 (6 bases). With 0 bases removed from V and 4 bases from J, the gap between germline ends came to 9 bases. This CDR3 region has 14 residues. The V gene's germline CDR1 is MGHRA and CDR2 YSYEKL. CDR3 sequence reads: CASSQDRTAYGYTF. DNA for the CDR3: TGCGCCAGCAGCCAAGACCGGACAGCCTATGGCTACACCTTC.

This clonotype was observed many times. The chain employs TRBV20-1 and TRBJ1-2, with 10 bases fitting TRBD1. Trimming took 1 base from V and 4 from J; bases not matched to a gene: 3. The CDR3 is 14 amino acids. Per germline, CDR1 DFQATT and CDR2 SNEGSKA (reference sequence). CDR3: CSARGTGGIYGYTF. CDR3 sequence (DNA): TGCAGTGCTAGAGGGACAGGGGGGATCTATGGCTACACCTTC.

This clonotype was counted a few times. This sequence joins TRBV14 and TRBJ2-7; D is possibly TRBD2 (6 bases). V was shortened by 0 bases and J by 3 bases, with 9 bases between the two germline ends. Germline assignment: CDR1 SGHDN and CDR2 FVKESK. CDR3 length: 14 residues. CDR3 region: CASSQDRGGYEQYF. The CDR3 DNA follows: TGTGCCAGCAGCCAAGATCGGGGAGGCTACGAGCAGTACTTC.

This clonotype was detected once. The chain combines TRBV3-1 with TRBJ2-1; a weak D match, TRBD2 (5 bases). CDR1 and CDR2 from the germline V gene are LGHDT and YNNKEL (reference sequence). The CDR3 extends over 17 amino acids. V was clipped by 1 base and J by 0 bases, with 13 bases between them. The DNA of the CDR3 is TGTGCCAGCAGCCAAGGATTCGGCCGGGGCTCCTACAATGAGCAGTTCTTC. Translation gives CASSQGFGRGSYNEQFF.

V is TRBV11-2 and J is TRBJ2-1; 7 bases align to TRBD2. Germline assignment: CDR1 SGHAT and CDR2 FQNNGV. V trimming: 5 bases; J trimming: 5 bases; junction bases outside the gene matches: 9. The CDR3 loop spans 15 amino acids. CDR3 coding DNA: TGTGCCAGCAGCGCCTTTGGCGGGAGACACAATGAGCAGTTCTTC. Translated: CASSAFGGRHNEQFF.

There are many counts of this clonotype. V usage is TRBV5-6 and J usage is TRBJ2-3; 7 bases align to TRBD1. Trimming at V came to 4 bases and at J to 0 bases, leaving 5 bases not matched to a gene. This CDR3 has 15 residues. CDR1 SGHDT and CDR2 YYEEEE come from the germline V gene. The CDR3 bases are TGTGCCAGCAGCACCGACAGGGATAGCACAGATACGCAGTATTTT. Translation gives CASSTDRDSTDTQYF.

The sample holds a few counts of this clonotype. The CDR3 nucleotides read TGTGCCAGTAGTATCCGGGACTCGGGCTCCTACGAGCAGTACTTC. As protein: CASSIRDSGSYEQYF. The genes are TRBV19 and TRBJ2-7, with D tentatively TRBD2 (6 bases). The CDR3 spans 15 residues. V lost 3 bases and J lost 0, with 12 bases in between. Germline CDR1 LNHDA, CDR2 SQIVND (reference sequence).